The 15 T cell receptor beta chains below were found in one sample sequenced in a study of cytomegalovirus exposure and HLA in healthy donors. PCR amplification relied on 60 Vbeta primers (plus 13 Jbeta primers). Here immunoSEQ multiplex PCR was the method, and the copy in TCRdb shows in-frame clones only, minus some. The sample carries some 150,000 clones, 80% recorded once. The sample consisted of PBMCs. The receptor set was obtained from a woman between 40 and 55 years old in good health and CMV-seropositive.

The chain carries TRBV15 and TRBJ1-4; D uncertain. From germline, CDR1 is LNHNV and CDR2 YYDKDF (reference sequence). Trimming took 0 bases from V and 3 from J, leaving 14 bases between them. This CDR3 region has 17 residues. The CDR3 region has the DNA TGTGCCACCAGCAGAGATAGTGGGAGGGCAGCTAATGAAAAACTGTTTTTT. Residues: CATSRDSGRAANEKLFF.

V usage is TRBV2 and J usage is TRBJ2-5; the match to TRBD2 covers 8 bases. The end of the DNA fits TRBJ2-7 better, so the J call may be wrong. The CDR3 is 15 amino acids. CDR1 and CDR2 from the germline V gene are SNHLY and FYNNEI. The CDR3 is CASTNIAGSSYEQYF. CDR3 sequence (DNA): TGTGCCAGCACTAATATAGCGGGAAGCTCCTACGAGCAGTACTTC.

This clone appeared a few times. The chain links TRBV2 to TRBJ2-3; 14 nucleotides agree with TRBD2. This CDR3 spans 21 amino acids. Looked up from germline, CDR1 is SNHLY and CDR2 is FYNNEI. V dropped 6 bases and J dropped 1; count of bases not matched to a gene: 18. CDR3 coding DNA: TGTGCCAGCAGCGTCTTTCCGGGACTAGCGGGGGCGGTACAGGGCACAGATACGCAGTATTTT. It is translated as CASSVFPGLAGAVQGTDTQYF.

The rearrangement links TRBV5-1 to TRBJ2-7; D is perhaps TRBD2 (7 bases). V lost 3 bases and J 6 bases, leaving 22 bases between the germline ends. CDR1 is SGHRS and CDR2 is YFSETQ in the germline V gene. This CDR3 is built from 16 residues. The DNA of the CDR3 is TGCGCCAGCAGCTGGGGGTTGGGGGAGGGGGGCAGCGAGCAGTACTTC. Protein: CASSWGLGEGGSEQYF.

This clone was picked up a small number of times. V usage is TRBV5-1 and J usage is TRBJ2-3, with 10 bases lining up with TRBD2. The CDR3 covers 14 residues. The ends lost 3 bases at V and 6 bases at J; junction bases unmatched: 4. CDR1 SGHRS and CDR2 YFSETQ come from the germline V gene. As DNA, the CDR3 is TGCGCCAGCAGCTCAGCGGGAGGGGTGGATACGCAGTATTTT. It codes for CASSSAGGVDTQYF.

The J gene is TRBJ1-1, the V gene TRBV4-1, with unresolved D. Trimming removed 0 bases from V and 4 bases from J, with 6 bases in between. There are 13 residues in the CDR3. CDR1 is MGHRA, CDR2 YSYEKL, per germline. In DNA, the CDR3 is TGCGCCAGCAGCCAAGAATCCGTCACTGAAGCTTTCTTT. Translation gives CASSQESVTEAFF.

The chain joins TRBV19 to TRBJ2-3; D not certain. V was shortened by 5 bases and J by 5 bases, with 8 bases between the two germline ends. The germline gives CDR1 LNHDA, CDR2 SQIVND (reference sequence). The length of the CDR3 is 12 residues. The CDR3 loop reads CASSASRDTQYF. The CDR3 DNA reads TGTGCCAGTAGTGCCTCTAGAGATACGCAGTATTTT.

This clone was detected a few times. The chain uses TRBV13 and TRBJ2-1; the match to TRBD2 covers 9 bases. Germline V lookup: CDR1 PRHDT, CDR2 FYEKMQ (reference sequence). The V and J ends lost 5 bases and 7 bases, in that order; junction bases with no gene match: 12. CDR3 size: 16 residues. CDR3 coding DNA: TGTGCCAGCAGCCTGACGGGGCTAGCGGGACGGAATGAGCAGTTCTTC. This gives the protein CASSLTGLAGRNEQFF.

This clone showed up just a few times. This chain links TRBV28 with TRBJ2-3, with 9 bases fitting TRBD2. This CDR3 is 15 amino acids long. Germline V CDR1 and CDR2: MDHEN, SYDVKM. V was pared by 6 bases and J by 2 bases, with 6 bases of the junction left unmatched. CDR3 nucleotide sequence: TGTGCCAGCAGGTATCTAGCGGGGTCCACAGATACGCAGTATTTT. Encoded protein: CASRYLAGSTDTQYF.

The chain carries TRBV6-1 and TRBJ2-1; D is perhaps TRBD2 (5 bases). CDR3 size: 19 residues. V shed 2 bases and J shed 7 bases, with 27 bases lying between them. From germline, CDR1 is MNHNS and CDR2 SASEGT. CDR3 sequence reads: CASSETVSGMIRVRNEQFF. In nucleotides, the CDR3 is TGTGCCAGCAGTGAAACGGTGTCGGGAATGATTAGGGTTCGGAATGAGCAGTTCTTC.

This clone was counted a few times. This sequence joins TRBV5-1 and TRBJ2-5; D is possibly TRBD1 (5 bases). CDR3 length equals 14 residues. The germline CDR1 and CDR2 sequences are SGHRS and YFSETQ. Trimming pared 4 bases from V and 2 bases from J, leaving 12 bases between. CDR3 protein: CASSLGERQETQYF. DNA for the CDR3: TGCGCCAGCAGCCTAGGGGAACGACAAGAGACCCAGTACTTC.

This chain uses TRBV30 with TRBJ1-2; 8 nucleotides align to TRBD1. Germline values: CDR1 GTSNPN, CDR2 SVGIG (reference sequence). The CDR3 is 13 amino acids. The V segment lost 2 bases and the J segment 6 bases; nucleotides outside the gene matches: 5. This CDR3 is CAWSSAGGNGYTF. The CDR3 nucleotides read TGTGCCTGGAGTAGCGCAGGGGGCAATGGCTACACCTTC.

V gene TRBV11-2 combines with J gene TRBJ2-3; D is possibly TRBD1 (6 bases). This CDR3 region has 13 residues. The V gene lost 1 base and the J gene lost 14 bases, with 16 bases spanning the gap. Germline lookup yields CDR1 SGHAT and CDR2 FQNNGV. In nucleotides, the CDR3 is TGTGCCAGCAGCTTAGGGCCACCACAGGGTCGGTATTTT. Protein sequence: CASSLGPPQGRYF.

The chain uses TRBV5-1 and TRBJ2-7; D call uncertain. Germline V CDR1 and CDR2: SGHRS, YFSETQ. The CDR3 sequence is 14 residues long. Trimming left V 2 bases short and J 0 bases short, with 9 bases between. CDR3: CASSFADTSYEQYF. DNA for the CDR3: TGCGCCAGCAGCTTTGCCGACACCTCCTACGAGCAGTACTTC.

The chain couples TRBV19 to TRBJ2-2; 10 nucleotides line up with TRBD2. V dropped 5 bases and J dropped 3; count of bases not matched to a gene: 9. The CDR3 contains 17 residues. Germline CDR1 LNHDA, CDR2 SQIVND (reference sequence). The CDR3 DNA sequence: TGTGCCAGTAGTTTCGGGGGTAGCGGGAGGTACACCGGGGAGCTGTTTTTT. Its protein product is CASSFGGSGRYTGELFF.